This T cell receptor (beta chain) originates from a study of blood T cell repertoires in COVID-19. Study processing details: Reference gene primer amplification yielded estimated nucleated cell counts. Assay used: immunoSEQ multiplex PCR; TCRdb lists only in-frame clones, some missing. V and J calls and clone size follow that table, whereas D and trimming were derived from the DNA. The sample yields about 160,000 clones, around 84% seen once. Trimming stripped 3 bases from V and 2 bases from J, with 13 bases between. The CDR3 covers 14 residues. Germline CDR1 and CDR2: DFQATT and SNEGSKA (reference sequence).

V and J are TRBV20-1 and TRBJ1-1; TRBD1 is a possible D gene (6 bases). This TCR came from a human donor with acute or convalescent COVID-19. The donor label of this sample is uncertain. Material: peripheral blood. CDR3 amino acids: CSASRPGDNTEAFF. The CDR3 region has the DNA TGCAGTGCTAGTCGGCCAGGGGATAACACTGAAGCTTTCTTT.